One sample yielded the 25 T cell receptor beta chains listed below, sequenced in a study of shared clonotypes between healthy human individuals. Libraries were prepared by immunoSEQ multiplex PCR; TCRdb keeps only in-frame clonotypes and omits some of them. The top ten clones hold around 0.13% of a sample with some 2 million clones, roughly 94% of them seen once. The sequenced material came from naive CD4+ T cells sorted from blood. Subset defined: CD45RA+ positively selected. Receptors originate from a man aged 18 to 35 in good health.

This chain links TRBV11-2 with TRBJ2-7; TRBD1 or TRBD2 may be the D gene (5 bases each). The germline V and J ends were trimmed by 1 base and 2 bases, with 18 bases remaining between them. CDR1 is SGHAT, CDR2 FQNNGV, per germline. The CDR3 runs to 17 residues. In DNA form, the CDR3 reads TGTGCCAGCAGCTTAGTCCCAACCGGGACGTTGACCTACGAGCAGTACTTC. Translation gives CASSLVPTGTLTYEQYF.

The chain uses TRBV27 and TRBJ1-5; D remains ambiguous. The CDR3 has 14 residues. Deletions cut 5 bases from V and 1 base from J, with 9 bases between. Germline values: CDR1 MNHEY, CDR2 SMNVEV (reference sequence). The CDR3 protein is CASSPTWSNQPQHF. The DNA of the CDR3 is TGTGCCAGCAGTCCAACGTGGAGCAATCAGCCCCAGCATTTT.

This sequence joins TRBV7-9 and TRBJ1-2; weak D call: TRBD1 (6 bases). In germline, CDR1 is SEHNR, CDR2 FQNEAQ (reference sequence). The length of the CDR3 is 14 residues. Trimming cost V 5 bases and J 4 bases, with 14 bases left between them. In nucleotides, the CDR3 is TGTGCCAGCAGCCGTAGACAGGATCCCTATGGCTACACCTTC. It translates to CASSRRQDPYGYTF.

Regarding this clone: Other DNA sequences in this sample translate to the same CDR3. The CDR3 DNA sequence: TGTGCCAGCAGTGAGGCAGGGGTCTCACCCCTCCACTTT. The encoded protein is CASSEAGVSPLHF. The rearrangement links TRBV2 to TRBJ1-6; D may be TRBD1 (6 bases). V was trimmed by 3 bases and J by 10 bases, leaving 10 bases between them. This CDR3 spans 13 amino acids. Germline V CDR1 and CDR2: SNHLY, FYNNEI.

The chain employs TRBV2 and TRBJ2-7; D gene unclear. V lost 3 bases and J 0 bases, leaving 15 bases between the germline ends. CDR1 is SNHLY, CDR2 FYNNEI, per germline. The CDR3 has 16 residues. The CDR3 is CASSDFWAPSSYEQYF. The CDR3 DNA reads as TGTGCCAGCAGTGATTTTTGGGCTCCGTCCTCCTACGAGCAGTACTTC.

In the case of this clone: A read error may produce the germline difference seen at one junction end. The chain links TRBV2 to TRBJ1-4; no definite D call. Germline V gene sequence: CDR1 SNHLY, CDR2 FYNNEI. The CDR3 sequence is 11 residues long. CDR3: CASREGEKLFF. CDR3 sequence (DNA): TGTGCCAGCAGGGAAGGGGAAAAACTGTTTTTT. The complete variable domain, with remaining parts taken from reference TRBV2 and TRBJ1-4, reads EPEVTQTPSHQVTQMGQEVILRCVPISNHLYFYWYRQILGQKVEFLVSFYNNEISEKSEIFDDQFSVERPDGSNFTLKIRSTKLEDSAMYFCASREGEKLFFGSGTQLSVL.

The genes are TRBV13 and TRBJ1-3; 10 bases line up with TRBD1. The CDR3 extends over 17 amino acids. V trimming: 3 bases; J trimming: 0 bases; junction bases outside the gene matches: 5. Germline V gene sequence: CDR1 PRHDT, CDR2 FYEKMQ (reference sequence). Here the CDR3 DNA reads TGTGCCAGCAGCTTGGGACAGGGGCCAAACTCTGGAAACACCATATATTTT. This sequence encodes CASSLGQGPNSGNTIYF. Complete variable domain (other parts from reference TRBV13 and TRBJ1-3): AAGVIQSPRHLIKEKRETATLKCYPIPRHDTVYWYQQGPGQDPQFLISFYEKMQSDKGSIPDRFSAQQFSDYHSELNMSSLELGDSALYFCASSLGQGPNSGNTIYFGEGSWLTVV.

The chain is built from TRBV9 and TRBJ2-6, with D possibly being TRBD1 or TRBD2 (6 bases each). CDR1 SGDLS and CDR2 YYNGEE come from the germline V gene. This CDR3 comprises 16 residues. V was trimmed by 3 bases and J by 2 bases, leaving 12 bases between them. The CDR3 reads CASSAGGGTGANVLTF. In nucleotides, the CDR3 is TGTGCCAGCAGCGCTGGAGGGGGAACTGGGGCCAACGTCCTGACTTTC.

The chain links TRBV28 to TRBJ1-5, with D perhaps TRBD1 (6 bases). Germline CDR1 is MDHEN and CDR2 is SYDVKM. CDR3 length: 17 residues. V lost 6 bases and J 1 base, leaving 19 bases between the germline ends. The CDR3, as DNA: TGTGCCAGCAGAACAGGGATAAGGGTGGCGAGCAATCAGCCCCAGCATTTT. Translation: CASRTGIRVASNQPQHF.

Notes on this clone: This sample includes further DNA sequences coding for the same CDR3. This rearrangement joins TRBV28 to TRBJ1-5, with 10 bases lining up with TRBD1. Losses at the gene ends were 1 base for V and 5 bases for J; bases not matched to a gene: 2. In germline, CDR1 is MDHEN, CDR2 SYDVKM. The length of the CDR3 is 15 residues. Written as DNA, the CDR3 is TGTGCCAGCAGTTTATTTGGGACAGGGGATCAGCCCCAGCATTTT. Amino acid sequence: CASSLFGTGDQPQHF.

This chain joins TRBV6-6 and TRBJ1-1, with D possibly TRBD1 on 5 matching bases. The CDR3 is 14 residues long. In germline, CDR1 is MNHNY, CDR2 SVGAGI (reference sequence). The V and J ends lost 4 bases and 0 bases respectively, with 9 bases between them. The CDR3 loop is CASSLPQVNTEAFF. For the CDR3, the DNA is TGTGCCAGCAGTTTACCACAGGTGAACACTGAAGCTTTCTTT.

This chain's CDR3 is CASSKGLAGNYKNNEQFF. CDR3 bases: TGCGCCAGCAGCAAGGGACTAGCGGGAAACTACAAGAACAATGAGCAGTTCTTC. The genes are TRBV10-1 and TRBJ2-1; 13 positions match TRBD2. After removal of 6 bases from V and 5 bases from J, the junction contained 13 bases not matched to a gene. The CDR3 covers 18 residues. CDR1 is WNHNN, CDR2 SYGVQD, per germline (reference sequence).

This clone was detected only a few times. In the same sample, other DNA sequences code for this CDR3. CDR3 residues: CASSGQGLGNQPQHF. In nucleotides, the CDR3 is TGTGCCAGCAGTGGACAGGGTTTGGGCAATCAGCCCCAGCATTTT. The rearrangement links TRBV2 to TRBJ1-5, with TRBD1 identical over 7 bases. CDR1 and CDR2 (germline): SNHLY, FYNNEI. The length of the CDR3 is 15 residues. J was trimmed by 2 bases and V by 4 bases; bases with no gene match: 5.

This clone has only one observation. The chain has TRBV7-9 and TRBJ1-4; 7 positions agree with TRBD1. In germline, CDR1 is SEHNR, CDR2 FQNEAQ (reference sequence). This CDR3 has 16 residues. V was clipped by 0 bases and J by 6 bases; unmatched bases: 7. The CDR3 loop is CASSLARQGGDEKLFF. The CDR3 DNA sequence: TGTGCCAGCAGCTTAGCTCGACAGGGAGGGGATGAAAAACTGTTTTTT.

V and J are TRBV7-8 and TRBJ1-3, with TRBD1 matching 9 bases. The CDR3 has 14 residues. CDR1 SGHVS and CDR2 FQNEAQ come from the germline V gene. V shed 4 bases, J shed 16 bases, and the junction held 14 bases outside the gene matches. CDR3: CASSSGQGAGLAYF. The CDR3 region has the DNA TGTGCCAGCAGCTCGGGACAGGGAGCGGGTTTAGCTTATTTT.

This chain joins TRBV11-1 and TRBJ2-1, with TRBD2 matching 12 bases. Germline V gene lookup returns CDR1 SGHAT and CDR2 FQDESV (reference sequence). Losses at the gene ends were 5 bases for V and 2 bases for J; bases not matched to a gene: 4. This CDR3 is built from 16 residues. The DNA of the CDR3 is TGTGCCAGCAGCGCCCGACTAGCGGGGGCCTACAATGAGCAGTTCTTC. This sequence encodes CASSARLAGAYNEQFF.

The chain joins TRBV7-2 to TRBJ2-7, with 9 bases that match TRBD1. The length of the CDR3 is 14 residues. After removal of 8 bases from V and 3 bases from J, the junction contained 8 bases not matched to a gene. Germline-derived CDR1 and CDR2 are SGHTA and FQGNSA. CDR3 protein: CASGQGISYYEQYF. In DNA, the CDR3 is TGTGCCAGCGGACAGGGGATCTCCTACTACGAGCAGTACTTC.

V is TRBV28 and J is TRBJ1-2, with TRBD1 matching over 7 bases. Germline CDR1 reads MDHEN; CDR2 reads SYDVKM. This CDR3 has 12 amino acids. Unmatched junction bases numbered 4, after V lost 5 bases and J lost 7 bases. CDR3 amino acids: CASSRTGVGYTF. Written as DNA, the CDR3 is TGTGCCAGCAGTCGAACAGGGGTTGGCTACACCTTC.

The chain has TRBV11-1 and TRBJ1-6; the D is unclear. Trimming took off 2 bases at V and 7 bases at J, with 6 bases between the two ends. Germline lookup yields CDR1 SGHAT and CDR2 FQDESV (reference sequence). This CDR3 is built from 13 residues. CDR3 loop: CASSLSPNSPLHF. The CDR3 bases are TGTGCCAGCAGCTTAAGCCCCAATTCACCCCTCCACTTT.

This clone was seen only once. Different DNA sequences within this sample yield the same CDR3. This chain connects TRBV6-5 to TRBJ2-7, with D unclear. The CDR3 extends over 12 amino acids. The germline V gene has CDR1 MNHEY and CDR2 SVGAGI. Trimming pared 4 bases from V and 0 bases from J, leaving 4 bases between. For the CDR3, the DNA is TGTGCCAGCAGTTCGGTCTCCTACGAGCAGTACTTC. Translation: CASSSVSYEQYF.

The J gene is TRBJ2-7, the V gene TRBV5-1; the D is unclear. Deletions cut 0 bases from V and 6 bases from J, with 7 bases between. The CDR3 runs 12 residues. CDR1 is SGHRS, CDR2 YFSETQ, per germline. Here the CDR3 reads CASSLGVGEQYF. DNA for the CDR3: TGCGCCAGCAGCTTGGGGGTGGGCGAGCAGTACTTC. The whole variable domain, filled in from reference TRBV5-1 and TRBJ2-7, reads KAGVTQTPRYLIKTRGQQVTLSCSPISGHRSVSWYQQTPGQGLQFLFEYFSETQRNKGNFPGRFSGRQFSNSRSEMNVSTLELGDSALYLCASSLGVGEQYFGPGTRLTVT.

This chain links TRBV5-1 with TRBJ2-1, with 11 bases lining up with TRBD2. Germline CDR1 and CDR2: SGHRS and YFSETQ. J was trimmed by 9 bases and V by 2 bases; bases with no gene match: 7. This CDR3 spans 15 amino acids. As DNA, the CDR3 is TGCGCCAGCAGCTTCGGGACTAGCGGACCCGGTGAGCAGTTCTTC. This codes for CASSFGTSGPGEQFF.

There are a few counts of this clone. The rearrangement joins TRBV5-1 to TRBJ2-2; D might be TRBD2 (5 bases). The ends were cut back, 4 bases at V and 3 bases at J, with 16 bases in the middle. The length of the CDR3 is 16 residues. Germline V gives CDR1 SGHRS, CDR2 YFSETQ. The CDR3 sequence: CASSPGGLGYTGELFF. CDR3 nucleotide sequence: TGCGCCAGCAGCCCCGGAGGCTTAGGGTACACCGGGGAGCTGTTTTTT.

In regard to this clone: This sample also contains other DNA sequences that code for the same CDR3. The CDR3 sequence: CASRLQETQYF. The CDR3 nucleotides are TGTGCCAGCCGACTGCAAGAGACCCAGTACTTC. The chain couples TRBV6-5 to TRBJ2-5, with D unresolved. Germline V lookup: CDR1 MNHEY, CDR2 SVGAGI. Trimming took off 8 bases at V and 2 bases at J, with 6 bases between the two ends. This CDR3 has 11 residues.

This chain uses TRBV27 with TRBJ2-3; 7 bases line up with TRBD1. Germline lookup yields CDR1 MNHEY and CDR2 SMNVEV (reference sequence). CDR3 size: 14 residues. V lost 7 bases and J lost 3; bases outside the gene matches: 7. The CDR3 nucleotides read TGTGCCAGCAAGAGCGGACAGGTTACAGATACGCAGTATTTT. Translation: CASKSGQVTDTQYF.